This T cell receptor (beta chain) is drawn from a study of PD-L1 blockade in urothelial cancer. Trimming pared 3 bases from V and 4 bases from J, leaving 19 bases between. The CDR3 runs 17 residues. The V gene's germline CDR1 is LNHDA and CDR2 SQIVND (reference sequence). The table came from immunoSEQ multiplex PCR; TCRdb's copy has only in-frame clones and leaves some out. Of roughly 130,000 clones in the sample, about 88% are singletons; the top ten hold about 2.9%. As to time point: pretreatment peripheral blood. Enrolled patients showed locally advanced or metastatic urothelial carcinoma. The study collected 1 to 8 samples per patient, pretreatment and on-treatment.

The source of this sequence is a man between 45 and 60 years old with urothelial cancer. V is TRBV19 and J is TRBJ1-5, with D perhaps matching TRBD1 (5 bases). This sample comprised PBMCs, obtained around atezolizumab (anti-PD-L1) treatment. CDR3 protein: CASSIDPRTYRNQPQHF. CDR3 nucleotides: TGTGCCAGTAGTATTGACCCCCGGACATACAGGAATCAGCCCCAGCATTTT. Based on the CDR3 plus reference TRBV19 and TRBJ1-5, the full variable domain is DGGITQSPKYLFRKEGQNVTLSCEQNLNHDAMYWYRQDPGQGLRLIYYSQIVNDFQKGDIAEGYSVSREKKESFPLTVTSAQKNPTAFYLCASSIDPRTYRNQPQHFGDGTRLSIL.